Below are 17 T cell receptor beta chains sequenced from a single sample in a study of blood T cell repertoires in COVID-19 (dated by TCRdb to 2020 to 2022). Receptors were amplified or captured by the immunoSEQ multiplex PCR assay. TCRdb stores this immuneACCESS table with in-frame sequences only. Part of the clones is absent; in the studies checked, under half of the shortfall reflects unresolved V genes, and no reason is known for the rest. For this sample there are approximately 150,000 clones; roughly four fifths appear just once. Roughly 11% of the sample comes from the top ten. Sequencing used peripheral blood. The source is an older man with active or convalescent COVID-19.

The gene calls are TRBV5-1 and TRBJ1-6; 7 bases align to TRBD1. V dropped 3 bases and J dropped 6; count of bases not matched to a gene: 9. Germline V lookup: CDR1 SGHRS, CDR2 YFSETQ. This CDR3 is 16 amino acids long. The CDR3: CASSSKTGVPNSPLHF. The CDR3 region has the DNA TGCGCCAGCAGCTCAAAAACAGGGGTCCCTAATTCACCCCTCCACTTT.

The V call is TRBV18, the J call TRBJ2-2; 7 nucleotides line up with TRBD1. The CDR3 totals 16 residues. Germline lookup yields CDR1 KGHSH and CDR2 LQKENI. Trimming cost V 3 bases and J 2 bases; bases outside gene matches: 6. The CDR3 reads CASSPYRGRNTGELFF. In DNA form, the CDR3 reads TGTGCCAGCTCACCTTACAGGGGACGAAACACCGGGGAGCTGTTTTTT.

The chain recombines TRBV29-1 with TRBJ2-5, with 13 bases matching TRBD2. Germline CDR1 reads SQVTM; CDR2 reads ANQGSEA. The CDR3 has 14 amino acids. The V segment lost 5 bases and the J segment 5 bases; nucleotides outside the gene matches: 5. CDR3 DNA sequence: TGCAGCGTTATGGGACTAGCGGGGCCGGAGACCCAGTACTTC. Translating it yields CSVMGLAGPETQYF.

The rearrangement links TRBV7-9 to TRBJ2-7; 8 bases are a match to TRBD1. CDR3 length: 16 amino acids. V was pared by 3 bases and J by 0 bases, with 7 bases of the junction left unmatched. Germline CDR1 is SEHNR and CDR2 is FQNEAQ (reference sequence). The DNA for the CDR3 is TGTGCCAGCAGCTTTGCGACAGGGGCCAACTCCTACGAGCAGTACTTC. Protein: CASSFATGANSYEQYF.

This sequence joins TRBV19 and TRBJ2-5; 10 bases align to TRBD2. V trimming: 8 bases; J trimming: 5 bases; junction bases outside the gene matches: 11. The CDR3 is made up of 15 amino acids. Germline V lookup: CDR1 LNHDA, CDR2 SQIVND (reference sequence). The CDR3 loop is CASRSTTSGTETQYF. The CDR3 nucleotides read TGTGCCAGTCGATCAACAACTAGCGGGACTGAGACCCAGTACTTC.

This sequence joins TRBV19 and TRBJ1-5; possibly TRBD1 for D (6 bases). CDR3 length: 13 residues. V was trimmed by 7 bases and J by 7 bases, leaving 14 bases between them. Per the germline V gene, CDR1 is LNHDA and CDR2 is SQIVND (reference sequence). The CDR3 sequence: CASKGGGYQPQHF. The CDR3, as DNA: TGTGCCAGTAAGGGAGGGGGTTACCAGCCCCAGCATTTT.

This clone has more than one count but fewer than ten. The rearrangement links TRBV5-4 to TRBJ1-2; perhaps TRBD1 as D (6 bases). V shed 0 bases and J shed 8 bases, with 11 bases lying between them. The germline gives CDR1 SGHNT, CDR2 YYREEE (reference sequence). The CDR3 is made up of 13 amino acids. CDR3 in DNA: TGTGCCAGCAGCTTGGCGGGGGGCCGGGGCTACACCTTC. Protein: CASSLAGGRGYTF.

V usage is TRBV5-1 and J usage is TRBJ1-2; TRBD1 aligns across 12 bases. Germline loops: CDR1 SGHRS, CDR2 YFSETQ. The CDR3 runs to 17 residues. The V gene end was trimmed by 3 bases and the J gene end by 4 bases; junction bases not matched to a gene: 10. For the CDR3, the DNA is TGCGCCAGCAGCTCCGGGACAGGGGGCTACCGCCCCTATGGCTACACCTTC. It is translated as CASSSGTGGYRPYGYTF.

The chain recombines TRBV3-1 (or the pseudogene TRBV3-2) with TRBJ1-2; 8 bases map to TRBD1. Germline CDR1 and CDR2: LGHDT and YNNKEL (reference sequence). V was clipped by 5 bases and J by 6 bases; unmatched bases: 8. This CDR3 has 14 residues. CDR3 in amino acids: CASSLMTGVDGYTF. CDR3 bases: TGTGCCAGCAGCTTGATGACAGGGGTCGATGGCTACACCTTC.

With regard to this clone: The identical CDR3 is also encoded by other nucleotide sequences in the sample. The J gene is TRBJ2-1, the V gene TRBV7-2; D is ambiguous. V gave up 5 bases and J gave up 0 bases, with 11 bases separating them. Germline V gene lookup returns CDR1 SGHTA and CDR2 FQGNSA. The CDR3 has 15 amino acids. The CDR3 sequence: CASSVSSSSYNEQFF. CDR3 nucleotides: TGTGCCAGCAGCGTATCCTCGAGCTCCTACAATGAGCAGTTCTTC.

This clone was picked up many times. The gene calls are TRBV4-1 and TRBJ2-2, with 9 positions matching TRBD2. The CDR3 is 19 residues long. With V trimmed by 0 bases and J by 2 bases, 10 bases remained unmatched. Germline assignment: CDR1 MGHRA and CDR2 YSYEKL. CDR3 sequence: CASSQDLFGLASNTGELFF. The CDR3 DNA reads TGCGCCAGCAGCCAAGATCTGTTTGGACTAGCGAGTAACACCGGGGAGCTGTTTTTT.

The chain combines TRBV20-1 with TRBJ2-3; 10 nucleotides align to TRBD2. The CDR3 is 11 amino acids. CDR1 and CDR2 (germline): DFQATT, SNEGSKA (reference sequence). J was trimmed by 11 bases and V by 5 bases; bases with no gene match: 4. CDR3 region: CSAGLAVVQYF. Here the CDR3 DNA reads TGCAGTGCTGGACTAGCGGTGGTGCAGTATTTT.

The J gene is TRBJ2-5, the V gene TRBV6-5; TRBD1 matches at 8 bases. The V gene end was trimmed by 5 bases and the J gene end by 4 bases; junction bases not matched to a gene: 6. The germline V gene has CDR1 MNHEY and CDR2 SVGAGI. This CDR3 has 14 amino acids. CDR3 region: CASSTQGALETQYF. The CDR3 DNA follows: TGTGCCAGCAGTACTCAGGGGGCTCTAGAGACCCAGTACTTC.

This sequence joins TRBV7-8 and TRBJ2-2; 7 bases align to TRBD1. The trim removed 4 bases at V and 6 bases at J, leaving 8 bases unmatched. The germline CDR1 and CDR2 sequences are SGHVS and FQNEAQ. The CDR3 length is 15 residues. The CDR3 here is CASSSHRGTAGELFF. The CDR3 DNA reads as TGTGCCAGCAGCTCCCACAGGGGCACGGCCGGGGAGCTGTTTTTT.

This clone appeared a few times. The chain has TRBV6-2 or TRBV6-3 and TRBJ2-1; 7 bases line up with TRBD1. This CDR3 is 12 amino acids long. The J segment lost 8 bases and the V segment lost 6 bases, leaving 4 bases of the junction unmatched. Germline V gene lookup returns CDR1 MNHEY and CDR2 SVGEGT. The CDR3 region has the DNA TGTGCCAGCAGCCAGACAGGGCATGAGCAGTTCTTC. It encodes CASSQTGHEQFF.

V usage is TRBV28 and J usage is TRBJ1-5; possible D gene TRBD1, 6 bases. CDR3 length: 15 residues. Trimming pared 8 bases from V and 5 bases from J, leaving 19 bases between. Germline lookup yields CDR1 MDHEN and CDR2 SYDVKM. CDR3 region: CASSFPGGADQPQHF. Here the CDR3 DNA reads TGTGCCAGCTCCTTCCCGGGGGGCGCGGATCAGCCCCAGCATTTT.

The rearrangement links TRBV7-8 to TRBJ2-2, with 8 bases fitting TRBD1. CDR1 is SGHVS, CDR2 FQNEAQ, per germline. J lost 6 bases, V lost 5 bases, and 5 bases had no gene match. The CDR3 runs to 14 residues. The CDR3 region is CASSPQTGAGELFF. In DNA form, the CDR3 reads TGTGCCAGCAGCCCCCAGACAGGGGCCGGGGAGCTGTTTTTT.